These 32 T cell receptor beta chains were sequenced from one sample in a study of shared clonotypes between healthy human individuals. Here immunoSEQ multiplex PCR was the method, and the copy in TCRdb shows in-frame clones only, minus some. Among some 1.5 million clones listed, about 96% were seen once. Sequencing was done on a sample of naive CD4+ T cells sorted from blood. Subset: CD45RA+ positively selected. The receptors were sampled from a man aged 25 to 45 in good health.

The chain employs TRBV27 and TRBJ2-1; D tentatively reads TRBD1 or TRBD2 (5 bases each). The CDR3 spans 13 residues. Germline CDR1 is MNHEY and CDR2 is SMNVEV (reference sequence). V shed 6 bases and J shed 6 bases, with 12 bases lying between them. The CDR3 loop reads CASSPRGTNEQFF. The CDR3 DNA follows: TGTGCCAGCAGCCCGCGAGGGACCAATGAGCAGTTCTTC.

V usage is TRBV18 and J usage is TRBJ1-3; 7 bases are a match to TRBD1. With V trimmed by 3 bases and J by 2 bases, 4 bases remained unmatched. The V gene's germline CDR1 is KGHSH and CDR2 LQKENI. This CDR3 is built from 15 residues. Written as DNA, the CDR3 is TGTGCCAGCTCACCGACAGGGTCGCCTGGAAACACCATATATTTT. Translated, it gives CASSPTGSPGNTIYF.

The chain recombines TRBV28 with TRBJ2-7; D unresolved. The V and J ends lost 5 bases and 2 bases respectively, with 16 bases between them. Germline lookup yields CDR1 MDHEN and CDR2 SYDVKM. This CDR3 is 15 amino acids long. CDR3 protein: CASSRSPGVPYEQYF. The CDR3 DNA reads TGTGCCAGCAGTCGGTCACCTGGGGTCCCCTACGAGCAGTACTTC.

The V call is TRBV11-2, the J call TRBJ2-1; D may match TRBD1 or TRBD2 (5 bases each). Germline V gene data show CDR1 as SGHAT and CDR2 as FQNNGV. V lost 1 base and J 6 bases, leaving 13 bases between the germline ends. The CDR3 length is 15 residues. CDR3 in DNA: TGTGCCAGCAGCTTAGCCGGGGCCTCCCCCAATGAGCAGTTCTTC. Encoded protein: CASSLAGASPNEQFF.

V is TRBV7-9 and J is TRBJ2-2; no definite D call. The V end was cut by 4 bases, the J end by 4 bases, with 10 bases between. Germline V lookup: CDR1 SEHNR, CDR2 FQNEAQ (reference sequence). This CDR3 is built from 14 residues. The DNA of the CDR3 is TGTGCCAGCAGCTCCCCTCTTGGCACCGGGGAGCTGTTTTTT. This sequence encodes CASSSPLGTGELFF.

The chain employs TRBV7-2 and TRBJ1-2, with D possibly TRBD1 on 5 matching bases. V lost 5 bases and J 2 bases, leaving 12 bases between the germline ends. Germline V lookup: CDR1 SGHTA, CDR2 FQGNSA. The CDR3 extends over 14 amino acids. The CDR3 sequence: CASSPRATNYGYTF. The CDR3 DNA sequence: TGTGCCAGCAGCCCCAGGGCCACCAACTATGGCTACACCTTC.

V is TRBV29-1 and J is TRBJ2-7; 11 positions match TRBD1. V shed 6 bases and J 6 bases; nucleotides not matched to a gene: 7. CDR1 is SQVTM and CDR2 is ANQGSEA in the germline V gene. CDR3 length equals 13 residues. The CDR3 loop reads CSVAGTGGSEQYF. The CDR3 bases are TGCAGCGTGGCAGGGACAGGGGGGTCCGAGCAGTACTTC.

The gene calls are TRBV25-1 and TRBJ2-3, with 10 bases identical to TRBD2. Looked up from germline, CDR1 is MGHDK and CDR2 is SYGVNS. The CDR3 has 15 residues. Germline trimming cut 5 bases from V and 4 bases from J; bases unmatched to any gene: 6. DNA for the CDR3: TGTGCCAGCAGTCGTCAAGCGGGAGGGGCAGATACGCAGTATTTT. This sequence encodes CASSRQAGGADTQYF.

This clone has a handful of counts. This chain uses TRBV6-5 with TRBJ2-7; no reliable D call. Germline CDR1 reads MNHEY; CDR2 reads SVGAGI. Deletions cut 4 bases from V and 7 bases from J, with 8 bases between. The CDR3 totals 11 residues. In DNA form, the CDR3 reads TGTGCCAGCAGTTCCCGTTCGGAGCAGTACTTC. It encodes CASSSRSEQYF.

The chain joins TRBV5-1 to TRBJ2-1, with D unresolved. Trimming left V 3 bases short and J 7 bases short, with 20 bases between. This CDR3 is built from 16 residues. The germline V gene has CDR1 SGHRS and CDR2 YFSETQ. CDR3 residues: CASSSPGGSLGNEQFF. CDR3 DNA sequence: TGCGCCAGCAGCTCGCCTGGCGGCTCCCTCGGGAATGAGCAGTTCTTC.

This chain connects TRBV28 to TRBJ2-7; TRBD2 agrees at 9 bases. The CDR3 extends over 20 amino acids. The V gene end was trimmed by 4 bases and the J gene end by 4 bases; junction bases not matched to a gene: 23. CDR1 is MDHEN and CDR2 is SYDVKM in the germline V gene. The CDR3 loop reads CASSSTTRLAAWSSVYEQYF. CDR3 DNA sequence: TGTGCCAGCAGTTCAACTACCCGACTAGCGGCTTGGTCTTCGGTTTACGAGCAGTACTTC.

This clone came up once. The chain has TRBV28 and TRBJ1-5; D perhaps matches TRBD1 (5 bases). Germline V gene lookup returns CDR1 MDHEN and CDR2 SYDVKM. CDR3 length equals 17 residues. V dropped 8 bases and J dropped 0 bases, with 20 bases sitting between them. The CDR3 here is CASQNRPSVYSNQPQHF. The CDR3 coding sequence is TGTGCCAGCCAGAACAGGCCCTCGGTCTATAGCAATCAGCCCCAGCATTTT.

The V and J genes are TRBV5-1 and TRBJ2-7, with D possibly being TRBD1 or TRBD2 (6 bases each). CDR1 and CDR2 from the germline V gene are SGHRS and YFSETQ. Trimming left V 4 bases short and J 6 bases short, with 23 bases between. The CDR3 consists of 16 residues. CDR3 coding DNA: TGCGCCAGCAGCCCGGCGGGACAACAGGTTTTGGGCGAGCAGTACTTC. Protein product: CASSPAGQQVLGEQYF.

This clone appeared once. The chain recombines TRBV2 with TRBJ2-2; tentative D call: TRBD2 (6 bases). Trimming shortened V by 6 bases and J by 0 bases, and 8 bases separated the two germline ends. The CDR3 spans 14 residues. Germline assignment: CDR1 SNHLY and CDR2 FYNNEI. DNA of the CDR3: TGTGCCAGCAGGGGGGGTTCGAACACCGGGGAGCTGTTTTTT. This gives the protein CASRGGSNTGELFF.

The chain is built from TRBV7-8 and TRBJ1-2; D not resolved. Germline V gene data show CDR1 as SGHVS and CDR2 as FQNEAQ. The CDR3 is 12 amino acids. Trimming cost V 3 bases and J 5 bases, with 7 bases left between them. CDR3 loop: CASSLGGYGYTF. CDR3 nucleotide sequence: TGTGCCAGCAGCTTGGGTGGATATGGCTACACCTTC.

This clone was recorded only once. The chain links TRBV6-1 to TRBJ2-2, with D possibly being TRBD1 or TRBD2 (5 bases each). V was trimmed by 0 bases and J by 6 bases, leaving 29 bases between them. Germline CDR1 reads MNHNS; CDR2 reads SASEGT. The CDR3 sequence is 21 residues long. The DNA of the CDR3 is TGTGCCAGCAGTGAAGCCCCCTTCGGGACGGCCTCGTTGGGGGAATCCGGGGAGCTGTTTTTT. Its protein product is CASSEAPFGTASLGESGELFF.

This sequence joins TRBV28 and TRBJ2-7; D may be TRBD1 or TRBD2 (5 bases each). CDR3 length: 13 residues. Trimming removed 5 bases from V and 6 bases from J, with 14 bases in between. Germline V gene data show CDR1 as MDHEN and CDR2 as SYDVKM. The CDR3 sequence is CASSRDRFAEQYF. As DNA, the CDR3 is TGTGCCAGCAGTAGGGACCGCTTCGCCGAGCAGTACTTC.

The chain combines TRBV5-1 with TRBJ1-1; tentatively, D is TRBD1 (6 bases). Trimming pared 4 bases from V and 4 bases from J, leaving 14 bases between. Germline CDR1 reads SGHRS; CDR2 reads YFSETQ. The CDR3 sequence is 14 residues long. The CDR3 region has the DNA TGCGCCAGCAGCCCGGACAGTAGTACCACTGAAGCTTTCTTT. Protein product: CASSPDSSTTEAFF.

V and J are TRBV27 and TRBJ2-7, with D perhaps TRBD1 (5 bases). V was trimmed by 3 bases and J by 4 bases, leaving 19 bases between them. The CDR3 has 16 residues. Germline lookup yields CDR1 MNHEY and CDR2 SMNVEV (reference sequence). CDR3: CASSFGRGQHPYEQYF. The CDR3 nucleotides are TGTGCCAGCAGTTTTGGTAGGGGTCAACATCCTTACGAGCAGTACTTC.

V and J are TRBV19 and TRBJ1-5; no clear D gene. Deletions cut 1 base from V and 8 bases from J, with 18 bases between. The CDR3 runs to 16 residues. Germline values: CDR1 LNHDA, CDR2 SQIVND (reference sequence). CDR3: CASSIALGQVREPQHF. CDR3 bases: TGTGCCAGTAGTATAGCTCTAGGGCAGGTGCGTGAGCCCCAGCATTTT.

This chain connects TRBV2 to TRBJ1-1; tentatively, D is TRBD1 (6 bases). This CDR3 spans 13 amino acids. Trimming removed 6 bases at V and 4 bases at J, with 12 bases between. CDR1 is SNHLY and CDR2 is FYNNEI in the germline V gene. Written as DNA, the CDR3 is TGTGCCAGCAGCCCAGACAGGCGCACTGAAGCTTTCTTT. This encodes CASSPDRRTEAFF.

For this clone: The same CDR3 also results from other DNA sequences found in this sample. The V call is TRBV19, the J call TRBJ2-3; 7 bases are shared with TRBD2. The ends lost 4 bases at V and 3 bases at J; junction bases unmatched: 1. CDR3 length: 13 residues. Germline CDR1 LNHDA, CDR2 SQIVND (reference sequence). The CDR3 DNA sequence: TGTGCCAGTAGTAGCGGGAGAACAGATACGCAGTATTTT. Protein: CASSSGRTDTQYF.

To note about this clone: This same CDR3 is encoded by further DNA sequences in the sample. The V and J genes are TRBV6-1 and TRBJ2-3; 9 bases line up with TRBD1. The CDR3 is 15 amino acids. Trimming at V came to 3 bases and at J to 3 bases, leaving 4 bases not matched to a gene. CDR1 is MNHNS, CDR2 SASEGT, per germline. CDR3 loop: CASSEPGQGTDTQYF. CDR3 coding DNA: TGTGCCAGCAGTGAGCCGGGACAGGGAACAGATACGCAGTATTTT.

V is TRBV5-4 and J is TRBJ2-5; 8 bases are a match to TRBD2. Germline V CDR1 and CDR2: SGHNT, YYREEE (reference sequence). The junction had 11 bases not matched to a gene; V was cut back by 2 bases and J by 2 bases. The CDR3 is 17 residues long. CDR3 loop: CASSFGGAGVLQETQYF. CDR3 DNA: TGTGCCAGCAGCTTCGGTGGAGCGGGGGTCTTACAAGAGACCCAGTACTTC. Full variable domain (outside the CDR3, taken from reference TRBV5-4 and TRBJ2-5): ETGVTQSPTHLIKTRGQQVTLRCSSQSGHNTVSWYQQALGQGPQFIFQYYREEENGRGNFPPRFSGLQFPNYSSELNVNALELDDSALYLCASSFGGAGVLQETQYFGPGTRLLVL.

This chain connects TRBV10-3 to TRBJ2-1; D perhaps matches TRBD2 (6 bases). Deletions cut 0 bases from V and 2 bases from J, with 11 bases between. The germline CDR1 and CDR2 sequences are ENHRY and SYGVKD. The CDR3 loop spans 16 amino acids. The CDR3 DNA is TGTGCCATCAGTGAGTCTGTTAGCGGCACCTACAATGAGCAGTTCTTC. It yields the protein CAISESVSGTYNEQFF.

The chain recombines TRBV29-1 with TRBJ1-1; D not certain. CDR3 length equals 13 residues. CDR1 and CDR2 from the germline V gene are SQVTM and ANQGSEA. Trimming removed 7 bases at V and 1 base at J, with 13 bases between. The CDR3 nucleotides are TGCAGCGCCCTTTCTCGGACGAACACTGAAGCTTTCTTT. Residues: CSALSRTNTEAFF.

The rearrangement links TRBV7-6 to TRBJ2-5, with 9 bases that match TRBD2. V shed 5 bases, J shed 4 bases, and the junction held 11 bases outside the gene matches. Germline V CDR1 and CDR2: SGHVS, FNYEAQ. This CDR3 contains 16 residues. CDR3 nucleotide sequence: TGTGCCAGCAGCCGTAGCGGGAGCGGGGGTTTAGAGACCCAGTACTTC. Translation gives CASSRSGSGGLETQYF.

The chain carries TRBV10-3 and TRBJ2-6; TRBD1 aligns across 12 bases. The trim removed 11 bases at V and 3 bases at J, leaving 14 bases unmatched. Germline V gene sequence: CDR1 ENHRY, CDR2 SYGVKD. CDR3 length: 18 residues. The CDR3 sequence is CASIRGTGGLGGANVLTF. In DNA form, the CDR3 reads TGTGCCTCCATTCGGGGGACAGGGGGCTTGGGTGGGGCCAACGTCCTGACTTTC.

For this clone: The identical CDR3 is also encoded by other nucleotide sequences in the sample. The V gene is TRBV11-2, the J gene TRBJ2-7; D ambiguous. Per the germline V gene, CDR1 is SGHAT and CDR2 is FQNNGV. The CDR3 totals 11 residues. The ends were cut back, 4 bases at V and 4 bases at J, with 5 bases in the middle. The CDR3 DNA follows: TGTGCCAGCAGCTCCAATTACGAGCAGTACTTC. As protein: CASSSNYEQYF. The entire variable domain, with the rest obtained from reference TRBV11-2 and TRBJ2-7, is as follows: EAGVAQSPRYKIIEKRQSVAFWCNPISGHATLYWYQQILGQGPKLLIQFQNNGVVDDSQLPKDRFSAERLKGVDSTLKIQPAKLEDSAVYLCASSSNYEQYFGPGTRLTVT.

The rearrangement joins TRBV28 to TRBJ1-4, with D uncertain. This CDR3 spans 15 amino acids. Trimming took 6 bases from V and 8 from J, leaving 19 bases between them. Germline values: CDR1 MDHEN, CDR2 SYDVKM. For the CDR3, the DNA is TGTGCCAGCAGCGTTCCGAAGACCAGGCGGGAAAAACTGTTTTTT. It translates to CASSVPKTRREKLFF. The variable domain in full, with the rest retrieved from reference TRBV28 and TRBJ1-4, is DVKVTQSSRYLVKRTGEKVFLECVQDMDHENMFWYRQDPGLGLRLIYFSYDVKMKEKGDIPEGYSVSREKKERFSLILESASTNQTSMYLCASSVPKTRREKLFFGSGTQLSVL.

The rearrangement links TRBV13 to TRBJ1-2; D ambiguous. V lost 5 bases, J lost 8 bases, and 15 bases lay in between. CDR1 is PRHDT, CDR2 FYEKMQ, per germline (reference sequence). CDR3 size: 13 residues. The CDR3 sequence: CASSPRGGYGYTF. DNA of the CDR3: TGTGCCAGCAGCCCGCGGGGAGGGTACGGCTACACCTTC.

This chain uses TRBV9 with TRBJ2-1; D is perhaps TRBD1 or TRBD2 (7 bases each). The CDR3 length is 15 residues. The V end lost 4 bases, the J end lost 7 bases, and 18 bases lay between the germline ends. Germline CDR1 SGDLS, CDR2 YYNGEE. CDR3 bases: TGTGCCAGCAGCCTAGGGGGCGGGAGACTGAATGAGCAGTTCTTC. This encodes CASSLGGGRLNEQFF.